This TCR beta chain was captured in a study of radiotherapy plus CTLA-4 blockade in lung cancer. Trimming pared 4 bases from V and 10 bases from J, leaving 14 bases between. This CDR3 comprises 13 residues. CDR1 is SGHRS, CDR2 YFSETQ, per germline. Assay used: immunoSEQ multiplex PCR; TCRdb lists only in-frame clones, some missing. The sample lists 80,000 to 95,000 clones; roughly 85% were seen once. The sequences come from peripheral blood, collected from a patient treated with radiotherapy plus ipilimumab. The TCR comes from a human donor with non-small cell lung cancer that progressed on radiotherapy plus ipilimumab. The V gene is TRBV5-1, the J gene TRBJ1-4; maybe TRBD1 (5 bases). Here the CDR3 DNA reads TGCGCCAGCAGCGAGACAGTATCTGGAAAACTGTTTTTT. As protein: CASSETVSGKLFF. The full variable domain, rest sourced from reference TRBV5-1 and TRBJ1-4, is KAGVTQTPRYLIKTRGQQVTLSCSPISGHRSVSWYQQTPGQGLQFLFEYFSETQRNKGNFPGRFSGRQFSNSRSEMNVSTLELGDSALYLCASSETVSGKLFFGSGTQLSVL.